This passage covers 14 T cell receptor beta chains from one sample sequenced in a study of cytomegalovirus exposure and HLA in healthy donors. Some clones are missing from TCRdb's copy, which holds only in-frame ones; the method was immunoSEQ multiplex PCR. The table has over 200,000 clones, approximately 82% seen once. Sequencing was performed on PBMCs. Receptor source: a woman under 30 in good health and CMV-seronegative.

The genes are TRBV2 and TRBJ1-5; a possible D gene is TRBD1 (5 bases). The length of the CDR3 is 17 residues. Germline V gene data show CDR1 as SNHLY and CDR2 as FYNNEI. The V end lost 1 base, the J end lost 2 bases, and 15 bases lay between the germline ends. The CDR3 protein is CASSEGLIVGGNQPQHF. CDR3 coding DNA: TGTGCCAGCAGTGAAGGACTAATCGTGGGGGGCAATCAGCCCCAGCATTTT.

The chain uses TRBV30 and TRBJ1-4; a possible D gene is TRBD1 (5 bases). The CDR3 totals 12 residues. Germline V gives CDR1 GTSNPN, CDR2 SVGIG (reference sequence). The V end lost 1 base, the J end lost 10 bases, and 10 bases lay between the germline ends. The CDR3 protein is CAWSAGAGKLFF. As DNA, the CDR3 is TGTGCCTGGAGTGCTGGGGCGGGAAAACTGTTTTTT.

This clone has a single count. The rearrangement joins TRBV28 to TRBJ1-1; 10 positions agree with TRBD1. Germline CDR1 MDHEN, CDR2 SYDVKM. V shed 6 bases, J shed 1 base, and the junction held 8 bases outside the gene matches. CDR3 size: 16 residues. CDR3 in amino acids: CASSHPGQGPNTEAFF. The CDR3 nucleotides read TGTGCCAGCAGCCACCCGGGACAGGGGCCGAACACTGAAGCTTTCTTT.

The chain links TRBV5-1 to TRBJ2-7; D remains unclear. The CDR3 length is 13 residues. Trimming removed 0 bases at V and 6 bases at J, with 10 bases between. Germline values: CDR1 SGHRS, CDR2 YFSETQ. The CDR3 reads CASSLGNSPEQYF. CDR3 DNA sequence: TGCGCCAGCAGCTTGGGTAATTCTCCCGAGCAGTACTTC.

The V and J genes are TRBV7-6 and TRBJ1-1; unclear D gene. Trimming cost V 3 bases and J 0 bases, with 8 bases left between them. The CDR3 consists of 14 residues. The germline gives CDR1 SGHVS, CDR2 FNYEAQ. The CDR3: CASSLAELNTEAFF. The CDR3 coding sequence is TGTGCCAGCAGCTTGGCAGAGCTGAACACTGAAGCTTTCTTT.

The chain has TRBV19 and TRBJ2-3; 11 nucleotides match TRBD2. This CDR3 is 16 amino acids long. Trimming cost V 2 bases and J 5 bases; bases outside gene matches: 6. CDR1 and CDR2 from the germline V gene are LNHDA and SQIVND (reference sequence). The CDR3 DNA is TGTGCCAGTAGTATACGGGGACTAGCGGCGGGAGATACGCAGTATTTT. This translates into CASSIRGLAAGDTQYF.

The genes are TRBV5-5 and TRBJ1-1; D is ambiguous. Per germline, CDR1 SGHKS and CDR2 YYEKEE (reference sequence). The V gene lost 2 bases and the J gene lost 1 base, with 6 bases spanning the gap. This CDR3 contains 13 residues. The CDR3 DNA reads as TGTGCCAGCAGCTTTTCTACGAACACTGAAGCTTTCTTT. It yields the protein CASSFSTNTEAFF. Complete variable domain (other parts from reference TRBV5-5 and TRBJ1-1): DAGVTQSPTHLIKTRGQQVTLRCSPISGHKSVSWYQQVLGQGPQFIFQYYEKEERGRGNFPDRFSARQFPNYSSELNVNALLLGDSALYLCASSFSTNTEAFFGQGTRLTVV.

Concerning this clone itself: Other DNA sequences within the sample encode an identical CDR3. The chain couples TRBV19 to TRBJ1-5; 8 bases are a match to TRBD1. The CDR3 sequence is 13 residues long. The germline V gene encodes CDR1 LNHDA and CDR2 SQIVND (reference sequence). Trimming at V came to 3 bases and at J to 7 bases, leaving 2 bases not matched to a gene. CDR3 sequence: CASSMTGDQPQHF. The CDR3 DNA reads TGTGCCAGTAGTATGACAGGGGACCAGCCCCAGCATTTT.

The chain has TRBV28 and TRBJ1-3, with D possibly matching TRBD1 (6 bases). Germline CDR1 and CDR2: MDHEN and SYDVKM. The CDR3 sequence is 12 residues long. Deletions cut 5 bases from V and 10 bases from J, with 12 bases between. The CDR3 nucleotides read TGTGCCAGCAGTACGGACAGTCCAACCATATATTTT. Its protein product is CASSTDSPTIYF.

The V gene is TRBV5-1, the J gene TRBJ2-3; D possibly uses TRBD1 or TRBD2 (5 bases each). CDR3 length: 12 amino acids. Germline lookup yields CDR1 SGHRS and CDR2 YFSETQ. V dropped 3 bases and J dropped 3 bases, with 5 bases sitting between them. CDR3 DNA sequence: TGCGCCAGCAGCTGGGGGACAGATACGCAGTATTTT. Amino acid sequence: CASSWGTDTQYF.

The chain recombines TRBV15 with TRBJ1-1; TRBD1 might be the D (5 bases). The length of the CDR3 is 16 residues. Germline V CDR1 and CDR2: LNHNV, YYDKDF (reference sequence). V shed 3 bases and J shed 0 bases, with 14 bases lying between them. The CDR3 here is CATSRGGDSMNTEAFF. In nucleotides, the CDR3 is TGTGCCACCAGCAGGGGGGGAGACAGTATGAACACTGAAGCTTTCTTT.

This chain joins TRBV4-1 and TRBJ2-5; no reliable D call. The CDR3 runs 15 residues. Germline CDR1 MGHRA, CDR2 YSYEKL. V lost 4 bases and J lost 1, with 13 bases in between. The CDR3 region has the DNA TGCGCCAGCAGCCCTCGCCCGACGTCCCAAGAGACCCAGTACTTC. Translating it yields CASSPRPTSQETQYF.

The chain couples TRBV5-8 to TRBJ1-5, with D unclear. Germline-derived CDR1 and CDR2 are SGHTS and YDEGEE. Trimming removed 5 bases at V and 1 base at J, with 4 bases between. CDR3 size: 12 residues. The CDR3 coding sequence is TGTGCCAGCAGTCGAAGCAATCAGCCCCAGCATTTT. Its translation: CASSRSNQPQHF. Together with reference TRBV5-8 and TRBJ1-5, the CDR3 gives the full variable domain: EAGVTQSPTHLIKTRGQQATLRCSPISGHTSVYWYQQALGLGLQFLLWYDEGEERNRGNFPPRFSGRQFPNYSSELNVNALELEDSALYLCASSRSNQPQHFGDGTRLSIL.

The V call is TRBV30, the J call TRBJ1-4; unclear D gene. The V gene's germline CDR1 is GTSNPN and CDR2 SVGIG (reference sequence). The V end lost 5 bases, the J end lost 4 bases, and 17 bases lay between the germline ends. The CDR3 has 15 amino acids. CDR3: CAWAGYRVRNEKLFF. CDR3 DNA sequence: TGTGCCTGGGCAGGTTATCGGGTCCGTAATGAAAAACTGTTTTTT.